The entry below describes one TCR beta chain. Assay: immunoSEQ multiplex PCR; the TCRdb copy retains only in-frame clones and omits some. The repertoire includes hundreds of thousands of clones, 83% of them detected once, and 1.3% sits in the top ten. The data derive from a study of blood T cell repertoires in COVID-19. CDR3 size: 15 residues. The trim removed 3 bases at V and 0 bases at J, leaving 0 bases unmatched. Germline assignment: CDR1 KGHSH and CDR2 LQKENI. Sequencing input: peripheral blood. The chain has TRBV18 and TRBJ2-3; 10 nucleotides agree with TRBD2. This receptor was identified in a woman in her thirties with COVID-19, enrolled during active disease. The CDR3 region has the DNA TGTGCCAGCTCACCGACTAGCGGGAGCACAGATACGCAGTATTTT. Its protein product is CASSPTSGSTDTQYF.